This TCR beta chain appears in the sequencing data of a study of blood T cell repertoires in COVID-19. Clones were sequenced by immunoSEQ multiplex PCR, and TCRdb holds only the in-frame ones, with some missing. The table shows about 180,000 clones, with approximately 88% occurring only once. CDR3 length: 13 amino acids. The germline CDR1 and CDR2 sequences are KGHDR and SFDVKD. The ends were cut back, 0 bases at V and 8 bases at J, with 8 bases in the middle. The chain uses TRBV24-1 and TRBJ2-3; D is unclear. The receptor's source is a woman aged 55-75 years with acute or convalescent COVID-19. The specimen sequenced was peripheral blood. The CDR3 reads CATSDLWASTQYF. The CDR3 region has the DNA TGTGCCACCAGTGATTTGTGGGCGAGTACGCAGTATTTT.